This T cell receptor (beta chain) was identified in a study of siplizumab effects on memory and regulatory T cells. Germline V gives CDR1 SEHNR, CDR2 FQNEAQ (reference sequence). V shed 5 bases and J shed 11 bases, with 16 bases lying between them. CDR3 length: 14 amino acids. In its sample, this clone was seen a few times. The antigen remains undetermined. It was 80,000 to 100,000 TCR templates that were assayed per sample. Sequencing was performed with immunoSEQ multiplex PCR; in TCRdb, only in-frame clones are kept and a portion is missing. Counted here are 45,000 to 60,000 clones, about 90% occurring once; the ten biggest clones make up roughly 0.37%. Whole-study findings and limits: The diversity of naive T cells seemed greater than that of memory cells, and their alloresponse contribution seemed major. Unstimulated subsets accounted for the mapping of only a minor share of the clones that were alloreactive.

The V call is TRBV7-9, the J call TRBJ1-6; no firm D call. The origin of this receptor is a human donor in good health. The source material was naive CD8+ T cells sorted from blood. In DNA form, the CDR3 reads TGTGCCAGCAGCGGATGGACGGTTACAACACCCCTCCACTTT. Encoded protein: CASSGWTVTTPLHF.